Sequencing of this T cell receptor (beta chain) was carried out in a study of siplizumab effects on memory and regulatory T cells. The V end lost 7 bases, the J end lost 6 bases, and 18 bases lay between the germline ends. This CDR3 region has 14 residues. Germline loops: CDR1 SQVTM, CDR2 ANQGSEA. This table comes from immunoSEQ multiplex PCR, and its TCRdb copy is limited to in-frame clones, with some not included. The sample has 99,000 or so clones, about 93% seen once. The chain joins TRBV29-1 to TRBJ1-4, with D perhaps matching TRBD1 (6 bases). The clonotype comes from a human donor in good health. Material for sequencing was non-Treg CD4+ T cells sorted from blood. CDR3 sequence reads: CSGLGRAGDEKLFF. CDR3 nucleotide sequence: TGCAGCGGGCTAGGGAGGGCAGGGGATGAAAAACTGTTTTTT. The full variable domain, rest sourced from reference TRBV29-1 and TRBJ1-4, is SAVISQKPSRDICQRGTSLTIQCQVDSQVTMMFWYRQQPGQSLTLIATANQGSEATYESGFVIDKFPISRPNLTFSTLTVSNMSPEDSSIYLCSGLGRAGDEKLFFGSGTQLSVL.